This T cell receptor (beta chain) comes out of a study of molecular identifiers for immune sequencing clone quantification. On the study more broadly: In replicates, RNA taken from 20,000 or 100,000 naive CD8 cells was divided five ways, and four portions underwent sequencing.

This clonotype was observed a handful of times. Its antigen remains unidentified. In this CDR3 the conserved last residue, phenylalanine or tryptophan, is missing, so a read error is likely. Naive CD8 libraries used about 17,000 to 1,000,000 sorted cells and 10%, 30% or 50% RNA. TCRdb used MiXCR to reprocess the PCR reads, holding one entry per CDR3 protein. The sample shows about 510,000 distinct CDR3 sequences, roughly 26% of them seen only once. Overall study findings and caveats: Under 1% of molecules in naive cells, but over 98% of effector molecules, belonged to clones above 20 RNA copies. Shared barcodes on identical TCR molecules could underestimate the sizes of highly expanded clones.

This receptor was identified in a human donor in good health. Some libraries in this study had Jurkat cell RNA spiked in. Sample: naive CD8+ T cells from blood, with Jurkat cell RNA spiked in. The subset was: FACS-sorted CD8+CD4-CCR7+CD45RA+ naive T cells.

Here the CDR3 DNA reads TGTGCCACCCTACAAGGGGACCATAGCCCCGATACGCAGTATATT. Protein sequence: CATLQGDHSPDTQYI. The chain is built from TRBV10-3 and TRBJ2-3; D possibly uses TRBD1 or TRBD2 (5 bases each). Per the germline V gene, CDR1 is ENHRY and CDR2 is SYGVKD. Trimming cost V 10 bases and J 6 bases, with 23 bases left between them. This CDR3 region has 15 residues.